This passage covers 2 T cell receptor beta chains from one sample sequenced in a study of OX40 agonist ivuxolimab in advanced cancers. Assay: immunoSEQ multiplex PCR; the TCRdb copy retains only in-frame clones and omits some. The sample records 34,000 or so clones, approximately 87% being singletons. This material consisted of CD4+ or CD8+ T cells sorted from blood, taken in a trial of the OX40 agonist ivuxolimab. These TCRs come from an adult with an advanced solid tumor such as melanoma, head and neck, liver or kidney cancer.

The rearrangement links TRBV11-2 to TRBJ2-5; 11 bases fit TRBD2. The germline CDR1 and CDR2 sequences are SGHAT and FQNNGV. With V trimmed by 0 bases and J by 5 bases, 11 bases remained unmatched. The CDR3 is 18 amino acids. CDR3: CASSLDPVAGGPEETQYF. The CDR3 DNA reads TGTGCCAGCAGCTTAGATCCGGTAGCGGGAGGGCCGGAGGAGACCCAGTACTTC. The variable domain in full, completed from reference TRBV11-2 and TRBJ2-5, reads EAGVAQSPRYKIIEKRQSVAFWCNPISGHATLYWYQQILGQGPKLLIQFQNNGVVDDSQLPKDRFSAERLKGVDSTLKIQPAKLEDSAVYLCASSLDPVAGGPEETQYFGPGTRLLVL.

This chain connects TRBV19 to TRBJ2-7; 7 bases map to TRBD1. The CDR3 has 14 residues. The germline V gene has CDR1 LNHDA and CDR2 SQIVND (reference sequence). Trimming at V came to 1 base and at J to 4 bases, leaving 4 bases not matched to a gene. The CDR3 spells CASSIGQGIYEQYF. Written as DNA, the CDR3 is TGTGCCAGTAGTATAGGACAGGGAATTTACGAGCAGTACTTC. The whole variable domain, remainder taken from reference TRBV19 and TRBJ2-7, is DGGITQSPKYLFRKEGQNVTLSCEQNLNHDAMYWYRQDPGQGLRLIYYSQIVNDFQKGDIAEGYSVSREKKESFPLTVTSAQKNPTAFYLCASSIGQGIYEQYFGPGTRLTVT.